One sample yielded the 22 T cell receptor beta chains listed below, sequenced in a study of blood T cell repertoires in COVID-19. Profiled with immunoSEQ multiplex PCR; TCRdb holds only in-frame clones, not every one. Of 300,000 to 350,000 clones in the sample, 90% are singletons; the top ten hold less than 3.5%. The sample taken for sequencing was peripheral blood. The receptors originated from a woman in her 30s with COVID-19, enrolled during active disease.

V is TRBV27 and J is TRBJ1-1, with D unclear. V was pared by 4 bases and J by 5 bases, with 11 bases between. The germline gives CDR1 MNHEY, CDR2 SMNVEV (reference sequence). This CDR3 has 13 amino acids. The CDR3 DNA follows: TGTGCCAGCAGTTCCCCCAGTCAAACTGAAGCTTTCTTT. It specifies CASSSPSQTEAFF.

The V and J genes are TRBV5-8 and TRBJ1-2; perhaps TRBD1 as D (6 bases). Deletions cut 1 base from V and 4 bases from J, with 14 bases between. The CDR3 length is 15 residues. The germline gives CDR1 SGHTS, CDR2 YDEGEE. This chain's CDR3 is CASSLSGAISYGYTF. CDR3 DNA sequence: TGTGCCAGCAGCTTGTCAGGGGCTATTAGCTATGGCTACACCTTC.

This rearrangement joins TRBV30 to TRBJ1-6; a possible D gene is TRBD1 (5 bases). The V and J ends lost 5 bases and 2 bases respectively, with 10 bases between them. The CDR3 loop spans 14 amino acids. Germline V gene sequence: CDR1 GTSNPN, CDR2 SVGIG (reference sequence). CDR3 residues: CAWDGGPYNSPLHF. In nucleotides, the CDR3 is TGTGCCTGGGACGGGGGACCCTATAATTCACCCCTCCACTTT. The whole variable domain, remainder taken from reference TRBV30 and TRBJ1-6, is SQTIHQWPATLVQPVGSPLSLECTVEGTSNPNLYWYRQAAGRGLQLLFYSVGIGQISSEVPQNLSASRPQDRQFILSSKKLLLSDSGFYLCAWDGGPYNSPLHFGNGTRLTVT.

About this clone: The sample holds other DNA sequences that translate to the same CDR3. The CDR3 protein is CASRQVGNTEAFF. The CDR3 DNA reads TGCGCCAGCAGACAGGTAGGGAACACTGAAGCTTTCTTT. The chain uses TRBV5-1 and TRBJ1-1; tentative D call: TRBD1 (5 bases). The CDR3 consists of 13 residues. Trimming shortened V by 5 bases and J by 1 base, and 9 bases separated the two germline ends. Germline assignment: CDR1 SGHRS and CDR2 YFSETQ.

The gene calls are TRBV7-8 and TRBJ2-7; weak D call: TRBD2 (6 bases). The CDR3 has 14 residues. CDR1 is SGHVS and CDR2 is FQNEAQ in the germline V gene. V was clipped by 1 base and J by 6 bases, with 13 bases between them. The CDR3 nucleotides are TGTGCCAGCAGCTTAGGAGGAGGGGTCGGCGAGCAGTACTTC. Translated: CASSLGGGVGEQYF.

This clone was seen a single time. The chain joins TRBV24-1 to TRBJ1-2; TRBD1 aligns across 9 bases. This CDR3 has 14 residues. J lost 4 bases, V lost 4 bases, and 3 bases had no gene match. Germline CDR1 is KGHDR and CDR2 is SFDVKD. CDR3 in DNA: TGTGCCACCAGTGACGGGGGACAGGGCTATGGCTACACCTTC. Translation: CATSDGGQGYGYTF.

This clone was seen a few times. The chain recombines TRBV5-6 with TRBJ1-6; 8 positions agree with TRBD1. CDR3 length: 15 amino acids. J gave up 10 bases and V 0 bases, and 6 bases lay outside the gene matches. Germline CDR1 reads SGHDT; CDR2 reads YYEEEE. The CDR3 sequence: CASSLAGTGISPLHF. CDR3 DNA: TGTGCCAGCAGCTTGGCCGGGACAGGCATATCACCCCTCCACTTT.

V usage is TRBV11-2 and J usage is TRBJ2-1; D gene uncertain. V was trimmed by 4 bases and J by 0 bases, leaving 16 bases between them. Germline CDR1 reads SGHAT; CDR2 reads FQNNGV. The CDR3 sequence is 17 residues long. The CDR3 DNA sequence: TGTGCCAGCAGCTCGGAACTGACTTCCCTCTCCTACAATGAGCAGTTCTTC. Translated: CASSSELTSLSYNEQFF. Filled out from reference TRBV11-2 and TRBJ2-1, the complete variable domain reads EAGVAQSPRYKIIEKRQSVAFWCNPISGHATLYWYQQILGQGPKLLIQFQNNGVVDDSQLPKDRFSAERLKGVDSTLKIQPAKLEDSAVYLCASSSELTSLSYNEQFFGPGTRLTVL.

This clone came up once. V usage is TRBV6-5 and J usage is TRBJ1-2; 10 bases align to TRBD1. Looked up from germline, CDR1 is MNHEY and CDR2 is SVGAGI. CDR3 size: 15 residues. V dropped 4 bases and J dropped 4; count of bases not matched to a gene: 6. The CDR3 reads CASSSGTGAIYGYTF. The CDR3 DNA reads as TGTGCCAGCAGTTCCGGGACAGGGGCGATCTATGGCTACACCTTC.

The V and J genes are TRBV28 and TRBJ1-3; D not resolved. Germline lookup yields CDR1 MDHEN and CDR2 SYDVKM. V was clipped by 1 base and J by 0 bases, with 7 bases between them. The CDR3 runs 15 residues. The CDR3 here is CASSLSVLSGNTIYF. Here the CDR3 DNA reads TGTGCCAGCAGTTTATCCGTTCTCTCTGGAAACACCATATATTTT.

The J gene is TRBJ2-3, the V gene TRBV3-1 (or the pseudogene TRBV3-2), with 13 bases matching TRBD2. The junction had 5 bases not matched to a gene; V was cut back by 0 bases and J by 2 bases. The CDR3 loop spans 18 amino acids. CDR1 is LGHDT, CDR2 YNNKEL, per germline (reference sequence). The CDR3 reads CASSQDKGLAGITDTQYF. The CDR3 nucleotides read TGTGCCAGCAGCCAAGATAAGGGACTAGCGGGGATCACAGATACGCAGTATTTT.

This chain links TRBV5-6 with TRBJ2-5; D possibly corresponds to TRBD1 (5 bases). V lost 0 bases, J lost 3 bases, and 9 bases lay in between. CDR3 size: 14 residues. Germline lookup yields CDR1 SGHDT and CDR2 YYEEEE. CDR3 DNA: TGTGCCAGCAGCTTGGCCCTCAGGGAAGAGACCCAGTACTTC. Protein sequence: CASSLALREETQYF.

Here the CDR3 reads CASSEGANTEAFF. DNA of the CDR3: TGTGCCAGCAGTGAGGGGGCGAACACTGAAGCTTTCTTT. The gene calls are TRBV6-1 and TRBJ1-1, with a tentative D call TRBD1 (6 bases). Germline lookup yields CDR1 MNHNS and CDR2 SASEGT. The CDR3 spans 13 residues. Trimming took 3 bases from V and 1 from J, leaving 6 bases between them.

The chain links TRBV10-3 to TRBJ2-3; 13 bases agree with TRBD2. The CDR3 is 17 residues long. Germline CDR1 reads ENHRY; CDR2 reads SYGVKD. The V segment lost 0 bases and the J segment 5 bases; nucleotides outside the gene matches: 5. The CDR3 coding sequence is TGTGCCATCAGTGAGTCAAGACTAGCGGGAGGTCAAGATACGCAGTATTTT. The encoded protein is CAISESRLAGGQDTQYF.

The rearrangement uses TRBV5-1 and TRBJ1-2; 11 bases agree with TRBD1. Looked up from germline, CDR1 is SGHRS and CDR2 is YFSETQ. With 4 bases clipped from V and 7 bases from J, the junction kept 6 bases outside the gene matches. This CDR3 has 14 amino acids. CDR3 in amino acids: CASSGRTGGGGYTF. In nucleotides, the CDR3 is TGCGCCAGCAGCGGACGGACAGGGGGCGGTGGCTACACCTTC.

V and J are TRBV12-3 or TRBV12-4 and TRBJ2-3; D is perhaps TRBD2 (5 bases). CDR3 length: 13 residues. V was cut by 7 bases and J by 3 bases, with 11 bases left in between. The CDR3 coding sequence is TGTGCCAGCACCCTAGCTGGTACAGATACGCAGTATTTT. Its protein product is CASTLAGTDTQYF.

The chain carries TRBV28 and TRBJ2-5; D is possibly TRBD2 (7 bases). Germline loops: CDR1 MDHEN, CDR2 SYDVKM. This CDR3 contains 16 residues. V lost 5 bases to trimming and J lost 5 bases, with 21 bases between them. The CDR3 DNA reads as TGTGCCAGCAGTCGCCCAACAGGGAGGGGTGATGAGACCCAGTACTTC. It is translated as CASSRPTGRGDETQYF.

The J gene is TRBJ2-7, the V gene TRBV28, with TRBD1 as a possible D gene (5 bases). The CDR3 consists of 18 residues. Germline assignment: CDR1 MDHEN and CDR2 SYDVKM. V was clipped by 6 bases and J by 3 bases, with 27 bases between them. Written as DNA, the CDR3 is TGTGCCAGCAGATTTACTGGTTATGGGGCTCACTCACACTACGAGCAGTACTTC. It codes for CASRFTGYGAHSHYEQYF.

The chain has TRBV19 and TRBJ2-1; TRBD2 matches at 8 bases. Germline V gene sequence: CDR1 LNHDA, CDR2 SQIVND (reference sequence). The CDR3 runs to 15 residues. The ends lost 9 bases at V and 0 bases at J; junction bases unmatched: 7. The CDR3 is CASRVAGSSYNEQFF. Here the CDR3 DNA reads TGTGCCAGCCGAGTAGCGGGGAGCTCCTACAATGAGCAGTTCTTC.

J is TRBJ2-3 and V is TRBV29-1; 10 positions agree with TRBD2. J gave up 4 bases and V 7 bases, and 20 bases lay outside the gene matches. The CDR3 extends over 18 amino acids. Germline values: CDR1 SQVTM, CDR2 ANQGSEA. CDR3 protein: CSAGGLSGRALIADTQYF. DNA for the CDR3: TGCAGCGCGGGGGGGTTGAGCGGGAGGGCGCTCATCGCAGATACGCAGTATTTT.

The CDR3 spells CASSLIAGGGTDTQYF. The CDR3 DNA reads TGTGCCAGCAGCTTAATTGCGGGAGGAGGCACAGATACGCAGTATTTT. The gene calls are TRBV7-9 and TRBJ2-3; TRBD2 aligns across 8 bases. The CDR3 spans 16 residues. Trimming took 2 bases from V and 1 from J; bases not matched to a gene: 5. Germline V gives CDR1 SEHNR, CDR2 FQNEAQ (reference sequence).

This chain links TRBV7-9 with TRBJ1-5; D possibly corresponds to TRBD1 (5 bases). Trimming left V 5 bases short and J 4 bases short, with 9 bases between. Germline CDR1 is SEHNR and CDR2 is FQNEAQ (reference sequence). The CDR3 has 13 amino acids. CDR3 coding DNA: TGTGCCAGCAGCCCGGGGGATAATCAGCCCCAGCATTTT. Amino acids: CASSPGDNQPQHF.